This T cell receptor (beta chain) appears in the sequencing data of a study of T cells in women clearing cervical HPV infection. All participants had a single incident cervical HPV16 infection, and prevalent HPV16 infections were excluded. In germline, CDR1 is SGHRS, CDR2 YFSETQ. With 1 base removed from V and 4 bases from J, the gap between germline ends came to 14 bases. This CDR3 is built from 15 residues. Assay used: immunoSEQ multiplex PCR; TCRdb lists only in-frame clones, some missing. The table lists around 23,000 clones. With regard to this clone: The sequenced fragment ends 3 residues before the CDR3 boundary, so the rest is inferred from the germline J gene.

What was sequenced was blood buffy coat. This receptor was obtained from a woman between 18 and 70 years old with a cervical HPV16 infection that either progressed to CIN3+ or cleared (not recorded which). V gene TRBV5-1 combines with J gene TRBJ1-1; D is undetermined. CDR3 loop: CASSLISGGGTEAFF. CDR3 bases read: TGCGCCAGCAGCTTGATATCGGGTGGAGGCACTGAA.